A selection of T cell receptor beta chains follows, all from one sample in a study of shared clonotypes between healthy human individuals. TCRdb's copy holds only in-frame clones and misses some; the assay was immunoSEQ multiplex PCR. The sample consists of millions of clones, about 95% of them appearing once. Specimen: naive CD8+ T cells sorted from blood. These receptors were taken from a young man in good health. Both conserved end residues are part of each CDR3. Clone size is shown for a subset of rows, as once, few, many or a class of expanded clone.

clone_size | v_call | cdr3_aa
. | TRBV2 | CASSEGSSGNTIYF
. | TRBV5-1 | CASSLSFNRATEAFF
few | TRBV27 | CASSSPLRQYF
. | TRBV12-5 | CASGLVAGGYEQYF
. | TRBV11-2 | CASSSSTDSGGHGRETQYF
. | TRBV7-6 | CASSLEKDLNTEAFF
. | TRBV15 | CATRSPRQGTTGELFF
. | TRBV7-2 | CASSSSPPSEQYF
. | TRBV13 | CASSLRDSLYEQYF
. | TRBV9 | CASSVGEGQETQYF
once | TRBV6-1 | CASSEPTFAASYNSPLHF
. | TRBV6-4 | CASSDSAGDYGYTF
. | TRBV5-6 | CASSLDSYEQFF
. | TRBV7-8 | CASSLALALNSPLHF
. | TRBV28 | CASSLGSLRETQYF
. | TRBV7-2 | CASSPFRGRTGELFF
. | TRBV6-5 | CASRQGGYTEAFF
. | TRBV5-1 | CASSSWTGGLADTEAFF
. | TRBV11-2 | CASSPSLAAQFF
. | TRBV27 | CASSSSVQGHGYTF
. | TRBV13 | CASSTNDLVLKETQYF
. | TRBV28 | CASSFRRTDTQYF
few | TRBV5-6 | CASSLVARMNTGELFF
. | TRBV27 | CATSLQGAYEQYF
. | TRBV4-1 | CASSPTRGAGYEQYF
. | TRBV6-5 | CASLGQEGRTQYF
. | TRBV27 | CASRLAGGSYEQYF
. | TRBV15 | CATSRDSLAGGYEQYF
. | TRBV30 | CAWSEEGTSQYF
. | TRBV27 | CASSHGLVGEQYF
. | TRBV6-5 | CASSPLAGGYNEQFF
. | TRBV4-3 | CASSQEKGDTQYF
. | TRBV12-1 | CASSFEEGGSPLHF
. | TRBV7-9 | CASSLATSGETYNEQFF
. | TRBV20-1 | CSARVGTAPPF
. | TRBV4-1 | CASSHSGTSPYEQYF
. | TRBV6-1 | CASSGSGGHSTDTQYF
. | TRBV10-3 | CAISENRDSYNSPLHF
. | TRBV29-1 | CSVLSGGAYEQYF
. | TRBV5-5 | CASNMGGSGELFF